Sequencing of this T cell receptor (beta chain) was carried out in a study of T cells in Graves' hyperthyroidism and ophthalmopathy. For the study at large: Peripheral blood samples were taken at initial diagnosis, prior to any treatment.

The V end lost 3 bases, the J end lost 0 bases, and 14 bases lay between the germline ends. The CDR3 sequence is 16 residues long. CDR1 and CDR2 (germline): MNHEY, SMNVEV (reference sequence). This clonotype was found many times. What was amplified from RNA transcripts were TCR beta CDR3 regions. When the TCR CDR3 underwent first-round RT-PCR, the HTBI primer set was used. MiXCR was run by TCRdb on the multiplex PCR reads, yielding one entry per CDR3 protein. This table holds about half a million distinct CDR3 sequences, about 20% found once. The sequencing input was blood. The V and J genes are TRBV27 and TRBJ1-2; D remains unclear. This clonotype was obtained from a man aged 35 to 55 with Graves' ophthalmopathy. In nucleotides, the CDR3 is TGTGCCAGCAGTTTCAAGCAGACCTTCGCTAACTATGGCTACACCTTC. This gives the protein CASSFKQTFANYGYTF.